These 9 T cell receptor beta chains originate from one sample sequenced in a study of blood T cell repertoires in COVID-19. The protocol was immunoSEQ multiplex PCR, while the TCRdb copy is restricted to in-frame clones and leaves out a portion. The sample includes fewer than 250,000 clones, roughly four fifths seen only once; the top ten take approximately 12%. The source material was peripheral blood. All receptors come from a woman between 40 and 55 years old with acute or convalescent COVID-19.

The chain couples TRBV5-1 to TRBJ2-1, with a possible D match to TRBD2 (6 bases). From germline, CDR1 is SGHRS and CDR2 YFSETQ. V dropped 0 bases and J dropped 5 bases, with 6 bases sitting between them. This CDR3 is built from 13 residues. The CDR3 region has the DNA TGCGCCAGCAGCTTGGTAGCGGACAATGAGCAGTTCTTC. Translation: CASSLVADNEQFF. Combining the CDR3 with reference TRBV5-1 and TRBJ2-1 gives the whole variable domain KAGVTQTPRYLIKTRGQQVTLSCSPISGHRSVSWYQQTPGQGLQFLFEYFSETQRNKGNFPGRFSGRQFSNSRSEMNVSTLELGDSALYLCASSLVADNEQFFGPGTRLTVL.

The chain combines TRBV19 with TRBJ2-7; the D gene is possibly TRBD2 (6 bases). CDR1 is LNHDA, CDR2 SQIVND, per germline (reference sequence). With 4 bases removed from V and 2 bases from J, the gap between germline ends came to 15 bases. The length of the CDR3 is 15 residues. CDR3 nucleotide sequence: TGTGCCAGTAGTACCGGCGGGAACCCGACCTACGAGCAGTACTTC. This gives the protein CASSTGGNPTYEQYF.

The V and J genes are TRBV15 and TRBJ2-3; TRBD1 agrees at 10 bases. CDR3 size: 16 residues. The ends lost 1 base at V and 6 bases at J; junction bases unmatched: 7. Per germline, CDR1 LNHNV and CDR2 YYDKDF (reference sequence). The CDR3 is CATSRGTGQGLDTQYF. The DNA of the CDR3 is TGTGCCACCAGCAGAGGAACGGGACAGGGGTTGGATACGCAGTATTTT.

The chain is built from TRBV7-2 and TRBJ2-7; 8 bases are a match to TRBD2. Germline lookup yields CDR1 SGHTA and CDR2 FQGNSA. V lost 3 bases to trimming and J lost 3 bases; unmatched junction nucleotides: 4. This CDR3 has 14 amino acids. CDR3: CASSFGLAVYEQYF. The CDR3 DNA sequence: TGTGCCAGCAGCTTCGGACTAGCAGTCTACGAGCAGTACTTC.

The CDR3 nucleotides are TGTGCCAGTAGTATTGTTAGCGGACCCTACGAGCAGTACTTC. Amino acids: CASSIVSGPYEQYF. The chain employs TRBV19 and TRBJ2-7; possibly TRBD2 for D (6 bases). Per germline, CDR1 LNHDA and CDR2 SQIVND (reference sequence). Trimming took 3 bases from V and 2 from J, leaving 11 bases between them. This CDR3 has 14 residues.

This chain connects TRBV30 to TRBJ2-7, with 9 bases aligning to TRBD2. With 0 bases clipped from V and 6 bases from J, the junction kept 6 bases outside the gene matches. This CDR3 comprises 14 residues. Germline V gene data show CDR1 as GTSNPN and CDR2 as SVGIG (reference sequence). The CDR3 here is CAWSVVRREGEQYF. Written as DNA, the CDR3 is TGTGCCTGGAGTGTAGTGAGGCGGGAGGGCGAGCAGTACTTC.

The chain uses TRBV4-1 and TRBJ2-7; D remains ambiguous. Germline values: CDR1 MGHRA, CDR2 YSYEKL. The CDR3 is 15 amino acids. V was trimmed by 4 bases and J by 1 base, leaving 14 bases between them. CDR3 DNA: TGCGCCAGCAGCCCCCGAGGTCCCCCTTCCTACGAGCAGTACTTC. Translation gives CASSPRGPPSYEQYF.

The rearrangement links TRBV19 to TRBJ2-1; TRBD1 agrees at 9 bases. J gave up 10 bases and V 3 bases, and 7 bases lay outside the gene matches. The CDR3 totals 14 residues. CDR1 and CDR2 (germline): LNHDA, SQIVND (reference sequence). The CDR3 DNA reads TGTGCCAGTAGTATTAGGGGACAGGGATTCGAGCAGTTCTTC. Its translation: CASSIRGQGFEQFF. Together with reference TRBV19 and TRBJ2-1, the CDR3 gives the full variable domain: DGGITQSPKYLFRKEGQNVTLSCEQNLNHDAMYWYRQDPGQGLRLIYYSQIVNDFQKGDIAEGYSVSREKKESFPLTVTSAQKNPTAFYLCASSIRGQGFEQFFGPGTRLTVL.

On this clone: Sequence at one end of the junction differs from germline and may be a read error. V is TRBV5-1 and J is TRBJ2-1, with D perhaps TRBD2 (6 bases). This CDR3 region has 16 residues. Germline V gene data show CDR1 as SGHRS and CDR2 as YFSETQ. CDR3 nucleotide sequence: TGCGCCAGCAGCGTGGACTATCCTAGCTCCTACAATGGGCAGTTCTTC. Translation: CASSVDYPSSYNGQFF.